This TCR beta chain is from a study of long-term antiretroviral therapy in people with HIV. The assay used was immunoSEQ (version v3.0), run at survey level. Data came from immunoSEQ multiplex PCR; TCRdb stores just in-frame clones and leaves some out. Of under 45,000 clones in the sample, roughly 81% were seen once. The CDR3 totals 17 residues. CDR1 LGHNA and CDR2 YNFKEQ come from the germline V gene. Trimming removed 3 bases from V and 0 bases from J, with 15 bases in between. Here the sequenced sample was unsorted PBMCs, taken about 2.7 years before starting antiretroviral therapy. The receptor comes from a woman in her 30s with HIV. The genes are TRBV4-2 and TRBJ2-1, with D maybe TRBD1 (7 bases). The CDR3 DNA is TGTGCCAGCAGCCAGACGACAGGGACTCGCTCCTACAATGAGCAGTTCTTC. Translating gives CASSQTTGTRSYNEQFF.